These T cell receptor beta chains were read from a single sample in a study of T cells in Graves' hyperthyroidism and ophthalmopathy. TCRdb reprocessed the multiplex PCR reads via MiXCR and lists one record per CDR3 protein. The profile covers 690,000 or so distinct CDR3 sequences, with 18% appearing a single time and approximately 15% taken by the ten largest. The sequencing sample was made of blood. All receptors derive from a woman in her forties or fifties with Graves' hyperthyroidism that later progressed to Graves' ophthalmopathy. CDR3s include the opening cysteine and the closing phenylalanine or tryptophan. A D gene is named only where the DNA matches it firmly. Clone size is not always given. Where it is, it says once, few, many or a class for expanded clones.

d_call	v_call	j_call	clone_size	cdr3_aa	cdr3_nt
TRBD1	TRBV7-9	TRBJ1-1	few	CASSHGQELNTEAFF	TGTGCCAGCAGCCATGGACAGGAACTCAACACTGAAGCTTTCTTT
NA	TRBV2	TRBJ2-7	many	CASIWGAAYEQYF	TGTGCCAGCATTTGGGGGGCTGCCTACGAGCAGTACTTC
NA	TRBV29-1	TRBJ1-1	NA	CSVEPTEGAEAFF	TGCAGCGTTGAACCTACGGAGGGGGCTGAAGCTTTCTTT
TRBD1	TRBV2	TRBJ1-5	few	CASRKDRGSNQPQHF	TGTGCCAGCAGGAAGGACAGGGGGTCCAATCAGCCCCAGCATTTT
TRBD2	TRBV20-1	TRBJ2-5	few	CSATQAGLQETQYF	TGCAGTGCTACTCAAGCGGGGCTGCAAGAGACCCAGTACTTC
TRBD1	TRBV11-3	TRBJ1-5	few	CASSPPRTGNQPQHF	TGTGCCAGCAGCCCTCCTAGGACAGGTAATCAGCCCCAGCATTTT
TRBD2	TRBV20-1	TRBJ2-3	many	CSASGTSGGSGTDTQYF	TGCAGTGCTAGTGGGACTAGCGGGGGGAGTGGCACAGATACGCAGTATTTT
NA	TRBV7-2	TRBJ1-5	NA	CASSVYRAEPQHF	TGTGCCAGCAGCGTCTACCGGGCCGAGCCCCAGCATTTT
TRBD2	TRBV7-9	TRBJ2-1	few	CASSSRTRSVYEQFF	TGTGCCAGCAGCTCCAGGACTAGGAGTGTCTATGAGCAGTTCTTC
NA	TRBV7-8	TRBJ2-2	few	CASSMVTRNTGELFF	TGTGCCAGCAGCATGGTAACAAGGAACACCGGGGAGCTGTTTTTT
NA	TRBV15	TRBJ1-5	many	CATSPAKYSNQPQHF	TGTGCCACCAGCCCCGCAAAGTATAGCAATCAGCCCCAGCATTTT
TRBD1	TRBV11-1	TRBJ2-1	few	CASSFDGTGHEQFF	TGTGCCAGCAGCTTCGACGGGACAGGGCATGAGCAGTTCTTC
NA	TRBV9	TRBJ1-2	few	CASSVGKGQGYTF	TGTGCCAGCAGCGTAGGTAAAGGCCAAGGCTACACCTTC
TRBD1	TRBV7-6	TRBJ1-4	many	CASSQRQGGDEKLFF	TGTGCCAGCAGCCAAAGACAGGGTGGGGATGAAAAACTGTTTTTT
NA	TRBV5-6	TRBJ1-2	few	CASSFLDSQLYGYTF	TGTGCCAGCAGCTTTTTGGACAGCCAGTTGTATGGCTACACCTTC
NA	TRBV4-1	TRBJ1-5	NA	CASSQEAGNRVQPQHF	TGCGCCAGCAGCCAAGAGGCGGGGAATCGGGTTCAGCCCCAGCATTTT
NA	TRBV7-2	TRBJ2-5	NA	CASRSSGGAPRGETQYF	TGTGCCAGCAGGTCCTCTGGGGGGGCCCCCCGGGGGGAGACCCAGTACTTC
NA	TRBV5-1	TRBJ1-1	many	CASSFEPNTEAFF	TGCGCCAGCAGCTTCGAACCGAACACTGAAGCTTTCTTT
NA	TRBV6-2/TRBV6-3	TRBJ1-1	many	CASTLDRPFGMEAFF	TGTGCCAGCACCCTTGACAGACCTTTTGGGATGGAAGCTTTCTTT
NA	TRBV20-1	TRBJ2-2	once	CSARDRAGNTGELFF	TGCAGTGCTAGAGATCGGGCAGGGAATACCGGGGAGCTGTTTTTT
TRBD2	TRBV20-1	TRBJ2-1	many	CSARDASGPNEQFF	TGCAGTGCTAGAGACGCTAGCGGTCCCAATGAGCAGTTCTTC
NA	TRBV7-2	TRBJ1-1	many	CASSPPGWNTEAFF	TGTGCCAGCAGCCCTCCGGGGTGGAACACTGAAGCTTTCTTT
TRBD1	TRBV6-2/TRBV6-3	TRBJ2-7	many	CASSRDRGWGEQYF	TGTGCCAGCAGCAGGGACAGGGGATGGGGCGAGCAGTACTTC
NA	TRBV3-1	TRBJ2-1	many	CASSQDIAERDEQFF	TGTGCCAGCAGCCAAGATATTGCGGAGAGGGATGAGCAGTTCTTC
TRBD2	TRBV7-9	TRBJ2-3	few	CASTSYLAGGAGDTQYF	TGTGCCAGCACCTCCTACTTAGCGGGGGGAGCAGGAGATACGCAGTATTTT
NA	TRBV5-5	TRBJ1-1	many	CASSLAFSGLGTEAFF	TGTGCCAGCAGCTTGGCCTTTTCAGGCCTAGGCACTGAAGCTTTCTTT
NA	TRBV5-1	TRBJ1-2	many	CASSLAEGNYGYTF	TGCGCCAGCAGCTTGGCCGAAGGGAACTATGGCTACACCTTC
TRBD1	TRBV20-1	TRBJ2-1	many	CSAPDRDGYNEQFF	TGCAGTGCTCCTGACAGGGATGGATACAATGAGCAGTTCTTC
NA	TRBV12-5	TRBJ2-2	few	CASGYPPGGRTGELFF	TGTGCTAGTGGCTATCCTCCCGGGGGTAGAACCGGGGAGCTGTTTTTT
NA	TRBV27	TRBJ2-6	NA	CASARQAPSGANVLTF	TGTGCCAGCGCCCGGCAGGCGCCCTCTGGGGCCAACGTCCTGACTTTC
NA	TRBV30	TRBJ1-6	few	CAWSDDRDNSPLHF	TGTGCCTGGAGTGACGACAGAGATAATTCACCCCTCCACTTT
NA	TRBV4-1	TRBJ2-1	NA	CASSQVTYNEQFF	TGCGCCAGCAGCCAAGTTACTTACAATGAGCAGTTCTTC
TRBD1	TRBV3-1	TRBJ1-2	many	CASSQADRAPYGYTF	TGTGCCAGCAGCCAGGCGGACAGGGCGCCGTATGGCTACACCTTC
NA	TRBV20-1	TRBJ2-5	NA	CSVPPPIVPQETQYF	TGCAGTGTTCCGCCGCCAATCGTTCCACAAGAGACCCAGTACTTC
TRBD1	TRBV10-3	TRBJ1-2	many	CAISSSGQAPNYGYTF	TGTGCCATCAGTTCTTCAGGACAGGCCCCTAACTATGGCTACACCTTC
NA	TRBV2	TRBJ1-1	many	CASASLNTEAFF	TGTGCCAGTGCCTCTTTGAACACTGAAGCTTTCTTT
NA	TRBV20-1	TRBJ2-5	many	CSAPGQQETQYF	TGCAGTGCACCCGGACAGCAAGAGACCCAGTACTTC
NA	TRBV27	TRBJ1-5	many	CASKQTNSNQPQHF	TGTGCCAGCAAGCAGACGAATAGCAATCAGCCCCAGCATTTT
TRBD2	TRBV20-1	TRBJ2-7	many	CSARDPPGVAGEQYF	TGCAGTGCTAGAGATCCTCCCGGGGTAGCGGGCGAGCAGTACTTC
TRBD2	TRBV5-1	TRBJ2-5	few	CASSLVQRGEQTQYF	TGCGCCAGCAGCTTGGTCCAGCGGGGGGAACAGACCCAGTACTTC
TRBD1	TRBV6-1	TRBJ1-1	many	CASSEPGQGGNTEAFF	TGTGCCAGCAGTGAGCCGGGACAGGGGGGAAACACTGAAGCTTTCTTT
NA	TRBV6-9	TRBJ2-5	NA	CASSYDPAGSQQTQYF	TGTGCCAGCAGTTACGATCCCGCAGGGTCCCAGCAGACCCAGTACTTC
NA	TRBV3-1	TRBJ2-5	few	CASSQDYGVETQYF	TGTGCCAGCAGCCAAGATTACGGGGTTGAGACCCAGTACTTC
NA	TRBV20-1	TRBJ2-5	many	CSARVPGEETQYF	TGCAGTGCTAGAGTGCCGGGGGAGGAGACCCAGTACTTC
TRBD1	TRBV29-1	TRBJ1-1	NA	CSVIYRDSVEAFF	TGCAGCGTCATATACCGGGACAGCGTTGAAGCTTTCTTT